These 29 T cell receptor beta chains were sequenced from one sample in a study of blood T cell repertoires in COVID-19. TCRdb keeps only in-frame clones here, not all; method: immunoSEQ multiplex PCR. The sample includes under 90,000 clones, about 80% of them seen just once. Sequencing was carried out using peripheral blood. These receptors all stem from a human donor in a cohort sampled during active COVID-19.

The J gene is TRBJ2-5, the V gene TRBV7-9; 7 bases are a match to TRBD2. The CDR3 contains 15 residues. Germline CDR1 SEHNR, CDR2 FQNEAQ (reference sequence). V shed 0 bases, J shed 2 bases, and the junction held 3 bases outside the gene matches. This CDR3 reads CASSLATSVQETQYF. CDR3 nucleotides: TGTGCCAGCAGCTTAGCAACTAGCGTTCAAGAGACCCAGTACTTC.

This clone came up many times. The J gene is TRBJ2-1, the V gene TRBV7-9; D is unclear. CDR1 and CDR2 (germline): SEHNR, FQNEAQ (reference sequence). The CDR3 is 11 residues long. V dropped 4 bases and J dropped 9 bases, with 7 bases sitting between them. Written as DNA, the CDR3 is TGTGCCAGCAGCTCAGGCCCTGAGCAGTTCTTC. Amino acid sequence: CASSSGPEQFF.

The rearrangement links TRBV27 to TRBJ2-2, with D possibly matching TRBD2 (7 bases). Germline V lookup: CDR1 MNHEY, CDR2 SMNVEV (reference sequence). The V and J ends lost 5 bases and 3 bases respectively, with 16 bases between them. There are 16 residues in the CDR3. CDR3 region: CASSPWGGEDTGELFF. DNA of the CDR3: TGTGCCAGCAGTCCTTGGGGGGGCGAGGACACCGGGGAGCTGTTTTTT.

The chain employs TRBV19 and TRBJ1-1; 7 bases are a match to TRBD1. There are 15 residues in the CDR3. Germline V gene lookup returns CDR1 LNHDA and CDR2 SQIVND (reference sequence). V trimming: 0 bases; J trimming: 5 bases; junction bases outside the gene matches: 6. In DNA, the CDR3 is TGTGCCAGTAGTATAGACCGACAGGGTCCGACTGAAGCTTTCTTT. Translating it yields CASSIDRQGPTEAFF.

Here the CDR3 DNA reads TGTGCCAGCAGCCTCGGTCCAACTAGCACAGATACGCAGTATTTT. Amino acid sequence: CASSLGPTSTDTQYF. The chain carries TRBV7-3 and TRBJ2-3, with D uncertain. V was trimmed by 5 bases and J by 0 bases, leaving 12 bases between them. Germline CDR1 reads SGHTA; CDR2 reads FQGTGA. The CDR3 is made up of 15 amino acids.

The V and J genes are TRBV7-2 and TRBJ2-1, with TRBD1 matching 8 bases. This CDR3 is 14 amino acids long. V was pared by 5 bases and J by 8 bases, with 8 bases of the junction left unmatched. Looked up from germline, CDR1 is SGHTA and CDR2 is FQGNSA. The CDR3 loop reads CASSVRQGYDEQFF. Written as DNA, the CDR3 is TGTGCCAGCAGCGTACGACAGGGGTACGATGAGCAGTTCTTC. Full variable domain (outside the CDR3, taken from reference TRBV7-2 and TRBJ2-1): GAGVSQSPSNKVTEKGKDVELRCDPISGHTALYWYRQSLGQGLEFLIYFQGNSAPDKSGLPSDRFSAERTGGSVSTLTIQRTQQEDSAVYLCASSVRQGYDEQFFGPGTRLTVL.

The chain is built from TRBV5-6 and TRBJ1-2, with 9 positions matching TRBD1. After removal of 4 bases from V and 4 bases from J, the junction contained 5 bases not matched to a gene. The CDR3 covers 14 residues. The germline V gene has CDR1 SGHDT and CDR2 YYEEEE. The CDR3 region is CASSQDRGFYGYTF. As DNA, the CDR3 is TGTGCCAGCAGCCAGGACAGGGGATTCTATGGCTACACCTTC.

The chain has TRBV24-1 and TRBJ1-5; 7 nucleotides agree with TRBD1. The CDR3 is 16 residues long. Germline values: CDR1 KGHDR, CDR2 SFDVKD. V gave up 4 bases and J gave up 2 bases; unmatched junction bases: 7. The CDR3 nucleotides read TGTGCCACCAGTGACGGCCGACAGGGTGGCAATCAGCCCCAGCATTTT. As protein: CATSDGRQGGNQPQHF.

The CDR3 nucleotides read TGCAGTGCTAGTCCCCGGGACAGGGGGCGCCGGACTGAAGCTTTCTTT. This translates into CSASPRDRGRRTEAFF. V usage is TRBV20-1 and J usage is TRBJ1-1; 12 bases are shared with TRBD1. This CDR3 region has 16 residues. Germline V lookup: CDR1 DFQATT, CDR2 SNEGSKA (reference sequence). V trimming: 3 bases; J trimming: 5 bases; junction bases outside the gene matches: 10.

The chain joins TRBV11-3 to TRBJ2-2, with a tentative D call TRBD1 (5 bases). The CDR3 spans 12 residues. Germline V gives CDR1 SGHNT, CDR2 YENEEA. Trimming stripped 5 bases from V and 6 bases from J, with 7 bases between. The CDR3 region is CASSETAGELFF. The CDR3 DNA follows: TGTGCCAGCAGCGAGACAGCCGGGGAGCTGTTTTTT.

This chain joins TRBV6-5 and TRBJ1-1, with D possibly matching TRBD1 (6 bases). The germline V and J ends were trimmed by 5 bases and 11 bases, with 15 bases remaining between them. The CDR3 sequence is 12 residues long. Germline values: CDR1 MNHEY, CDR2 SVGAGI. The CDR3 DNA reads TGTGCCAGCAGTCCTAACAGGGCGTCGGCTTTCTTT. This codes for CASSPNRASAFF.

The J gene is TRBJ2-7, the V gene TRBV12-3 or TRBV12-4; the match to TRBD1 covers 7 bases. This CDR3 comprises 12 residues. V was pared by 4 bases and J by 6 bases, with 3 bases of the junction left unmatched. The CDR3 DNA is TGTGCCAGCAGTTCAGACAGGGCCGAGCAGTACTTC. It specifies CASSSDRAEQYF.

This sequence joins TRBV6-1 and TRBJ2-5; 7 nucleotides align to TRBD1. Trimming at V came to 3 bases and at J to 3 bases, leaving 4 bases not matched to a gene. The CDR3 has 14 residues. Germline loops: CDR1 MNHNS, CDR2 SASEGT. CDR3 sequence (DNA): TGTGCCAGCAGTGACGCCGACAGGGAAGAGACCCAGTACTTC. It translates to CASSDADREETQYF.

The chain uses TRBV7-3 and TRBJ2-5; possibly TRBD1 for D (6 bases). Between the trimmed V and J ends, which lost 5 bases and 2 bases, there was a span of 15 bases. CDR3 length: 15 amino acids. Germline loops: CDR1 SGHTA, CDR2 FQGTGA. Here the CDR3 reads CASSPRGRTQETQYF. In DNA, the CDR3 is TGTGCCAGCAGCCCCAGGGGACGTACACAAGAGACCCAGTACTTC.

The chain uses TRBV9 and TRBJ2-1, with 7 bases lining up with TRBD2. From germline, CDR1 is SGDLS and CDR2 YYNGEE. This CDR3 comprises 15 residues. Losses at the gene ends were 0 bases for V and 8 bases for J; bases not matched to a gene: 8. The CDR3 loop is CASSVDARRGDEQFF. Here the CDR3 DNA reads TGTGCCAGCAGCGTAGACGCCCGCCGGGGGGATGAGCAGTTCTTC.

Only a few counts were recorded for this clone. The chain has TRBV5-1 and TRBJ1-3; the D is unclear. In germline, CDR1 is SGHRS, CDR2 YFSETQ. With 4 bases removed from V and 4 bases from J, the gap between germline ends came to 15 bases. The CDR3 extends over 15 amino acids. CDR3 protein: CASSLGTGRGNTIYF. In DNA form, the CDR3 reads TGCGCCAGCAGCCTTGGTACCGGGAGAGGAAACACCATATATTTT.

The gene calls are TRBV5-1 and TRBJ2-2, with D maybe TRBD2 (5 bases). Germline CDR1 reads SGHRS; CDR2 reads YFSETQ. Trimming removed 4 bases at V and 0 bases at J, with 7 bases between. This CDR3 comprises 14 residues. The CDR3 nucleotides are TGCGCCAGCAGCCCCGGGACGAACACCGGGGAGCTGTTTTTT. This sequence encodes CASSPGTNTGELFF. The full variable domain, completed using reference TRBV5-1 and TRBJ2-2, is KAGVTQTPRYLIKTRGQQVTLSCSPISGHRSVSWYQQTPGQGLQFLFEYFSETQRNKGNFPGRFSGRQFSNSRSEMNVSTLELGDSALYLCASSPGTNTGELFFGEGSRLTVL.

V usage is TRBV28 and J usage is TRBJ1-4; 7 bases fit TRBD1. The CDR3 is 14 amino acids. V gave up 5 bases and J gave up 6 bases; unmatched junction bases: 6. Per germline, CDR1 MDHEN and CDR2 SYDVKM. CDR3 in DNA: TGTGCCAGCAGTAGGAACAGGGGTTATGAAAAACTGTTTTTT. This codes for CASSRNRGYEKLFF. Filled out from reference TRBV28 and TRBJ1-4, the complete variable domain reads DVKVTQSSRYLVKRTGEKVFLECVQDMDHENMFWYRQDPGLGLRLIYFSYDVKMKEKGDIPEGYSVSREKKERFSLILESASTNQTSMYLCASSRNRGYEKLFFGSGTQLSVL.

As DNA, the CDR3 is TGTGCCAGCAGCGTAGCCCCGGACTGGTACAATGAGCAGTTCTTC. Its translation: CASSVAPDWYNEQFF. The chain couples TRBV9 to TRBJ2-1; maybe TRBD2 (5 bases). Germline V gene sequence: CDR1 SGDLS, CDR2 YYNGEE. The V gene lost 0 bases and the J gene lost 4 bases, with 11 bases spanning the gap. The length of the CDR3 is 15 residues.

J is TRBJ2-3 and V is TRBV2, with TRBD2 matching over 7 bases. The germline gives CDR1 SNHLY, CDR2 FYNNEI. The ends lost 3 bases at V and 3 bases at J; junction bases unmatched: 6. The CDR3 length is 15 residues. The CDR3 DNA follows: TGTGCCAGCAGTGAGAGCTCCGGGGGGACAGATACGCAGTATTTT. This gives the protein CASSESSGGTDTQYF.

The gene calls are TRBV7-9 and TRBJ2-5; the match to TRBD1 covers 9 bases. Losses at the gene ends were 3 bases for V and 5 bases for J; bases not matched to a gene: 7. The CDR3 is 15 amino acids. Germline CDR1 is SEHNR and CDR2 is FQNEAQ (reference sequence). DNA of the CDR3: TGTGCCAGCAGCTTTGGGGACAGGGTTGGGGAGACCCAGTACTTC. Translating gives CASSFGDRVGETQYF.

In this sample, this clone turned up once. The J gene is TRBJ1-6, the V gene TRBV19, with D tentatively TRBD1 (5 bases). In germline, CDR1 is LNHDA, CDR2 SQIVND (reference sequence). The CDR3 has 14 amino acids. V was pared by 6 bases and J by 9 bases, with 15 bases between. The chain's CDR3 is CASSSRAAGSPLHF. CDR3 coding DNA: TGTGCCAGTAGCTCCAGGGCCGCCGGTTCACCCCTCCACTTT.

The V gene is TRBV5-1, the J gene TRBJ2-3; 11 bases agree with TRBD2. The CDR3 is 17 residues long. Per the germline V gene, CDR1 is SGHRS and CDR2 is YFSETQ. The junction had 9 bases not matched to a gene; V was cut back by 5 bases and J by 1 base. The CDR3 is CASSLAKLAGGTDTQYF. Here the CDR3 DNA reads TGCGCCAGCAGTCTCGCCAAACTAGCGGGGGGCACAGATACGCAGTATTTT.

The gene calls are TRBV21-1 and TRBJ2-7; the table's D call TRBD1 went unverified against the DNA. TRBV21-1 is a recognized pseudogene. There are 17 residues in the CDR3. The CDR3, as DNA: TGTGCCAGCAGCAACGGCTCCGGGACAGGGGCGACCTACGAGCAGTACGTC. Protein: CASSNGSGTGATYEQYV.

The chain has TRBV6-2 or TRBV6-3 and TRBJ2-1, with D possibly being TRBD2 (6 bases). The V gene's germline CDR1 is MNHEY and CDR2 SVGEGT. The CDR3 totals 17 residues. The V gene lost 6 bases and the J gene lost 0 bases, with 18 bases spanning the gap. For the CDR3, the DNA is TGTGCCAGCAGCCATCTAGCGCTACAAAGCTCCTACAATGAGCAGTTCTTC. Amino acid sequence: CASSHLALQSSYNEQFF.

The V gene is TRBV6-1, the J gene TRBJ2-3, with D perhaps TRBD1 (5 bases). The germline CDR1 and CDR2 sequences are MNHNS and SASEGT. The germline V and J ends were trimmed by 0 bases and 1 base, with 8 bases remaining between them. This CDR3 region has 15 residues. The CDR3 DNA sequence: TGTGCCAGCAGTGAAGCTGGACACCGCACAGATACGCAGTATTTT. This translates into CASSEAGHRTDTQYF.

The sample holds a few counts of this clone. The chain is built from TRBV21-1 and TRBJ2-3; the table gives TRBD2 as D, unverified against the DNA. TRBV21-1 represents a pseudogene. CDR3 length equals 16 residues. The CDR3 region is CASSKGWLAGTDTQYF. The CDR3 DNA reads TGTGCCAGCAGCAAAGGGTGGCTAGCGGGCACAGATACGCAGTATTTT.

This clone was observed a handful of times. The chain combines TRBV19 with TRBJ1-2, with D maybe TRBD1 (5 bases). The CDR3 totals 14 residues. V was trimmed by 1 base and J by 7 bases, leaving 13 bases between them. Per the germline V gene, CDR1 is LNHDA and CDR2 is SQIVND (reference sequence). CDR3 loop: CASSIAWGLPGYTF. The CDR3 DNA sequence: TGTGCCAGTAGTATAGCGTGGGGCCTCCCTGGCTACACCTTC.

This chain connects TRBV7-2 to TRBJ2-3; a weak D match, TRBD2 (5 bases). This CDR3 is 14 amino acids long. Trimming left V 3 bases short and J 6 bases short, with 13 bases between. Germline V CDR1 and CDR2: SGHTA, FQGNSA. The CDR3 loop reads CASSLGPGSDTQYF. The CDR3 DNA follows: TGTGCCAGCAGCTTGGGTCCGGGGTCGGATACGCAGTATTTT.